This T cell receptor (beta chain) was profiled in a study of control samples from healthy donors and cancer patients. Germline V lookup: CDR1 LNHNV, CDR2 YYDKDF (reference sequence). Unmatched junction bases numbered 6, after V lost 5 bases and J lost 4 bases. The CDR3 extends over 14 amino acids. Measured with immunoSEQ multiplex PCR; TCRdb has only the in-frame clones, and not every one. The sample carries around 130,000 clones, more than 80% recorded once. The chain has TRBV15 and TRBJ1-2, with 8 bases aligning to TRBD1. The sequence was obtained from a man between 18 and 35 years old in good health. Sequenced: blood. The CDR3 loop is CATSGTGAGYGYTF. CDR3 bases: TGTGCCACCAGCGGGACAGGAGCGGGCTATGGCTACACCTTC.